The 20 T cell receptor beta chains given below trace back to one sample, sequenced in a study of blood T cell repertoires in COVID-19. Some clones are missing from TCRdb's copy, which holds only in-frame ones; the method was immunoSEQ multiplex PCR. The sample comprises about 33,000 clones, around 88% of which are singletons, and 6.3% rests with the top ten. Sample: peripheral blood. These receptors all stem from a human donor in a cohort sampled during active COVID-19.

The chain couples TRBV2 to TRBJ2-5; 7 nucleotides line up with TRBD2. Trimming took 2 bases from V and 4 from J; bases not matched to a gene: 7. The CDR3 length is 15 residues. Germline V gene lookup returns CDR1 SNHLY and CDR2 FYNNEI. The CDR3, as DNA: TGTGCCAGCAGTGAATTTCGGGGGGTGGGAGAGACCCAGTACTTC. Its protein is CASSEFRGVGETQYF.

The chain is built from TRBV9 and TRBJ2-6; 9 bases line up with TRBD2. V trimming: 2 bases; J trimming: 0 bases; junction bases outside the gene matches: 6. Per germline, CDR1 SGDLS and CDR2 YYNGEE. The CDR3 has 18 amino acids. The CDR3 sequence: CASSVRLAASSGANVLTF. The CDR3 bases are TGTGCCAGCAGCGTTAGACTAGCGGCGAGCTCTGGGGCCAACGTCCTGACTTTC.

The chain employs TRBV25-1 and TRBJ2-7; perhaps TRBD2 as D (5 bases). The germline V and J ends were trimmed by 5 bases and 3 bases, with 14 bases remaining between them. Looked up from germline, CDR1 is MGHDK and CDR2 is SYGVNS. The CDR3 runs 14 residues. DNA for the CDR3: TGTGCCAGCAGTAAAACCGGAGGTAGCTACGAGCAGTACTTC. Translated, it gives CASSKTGGSYEQYF.

CDR3 in amino acids: CASSYSGGADEKLFF. CDR3 bases: TGTGCCAGCAGTTACTCGGGAGGGGCGGACGAAAAACTGTTTTTT. This chain uses TRBV6-6 with TRBJ1-4; possibly TRBD1 for D (5 bases). The CDR3 is 15 amino acids. Germline V gives CDR1 MNHNY, CDR2 SVGAGI (reference sequence). V was pared by 0 bases and J by 8 bases, with 13 bases between.

CDR3 amino acids: CARGVAGAHTGELFF. CDR3 nucleotides: TGTGCCAGGGGAGTGGCGGGGGCCCACACCGGGGAGCTGTTTTTT. V usage is TRBV2 and J usage is TRBJ2-2, with a possible D match to TRBD2 (7 bases). V was clipped by 9 bases and J by 3 bases, with 17 bases between them. The germline CDR1 and CDR2 sequences are SNHLY and FYNNEI. The CDR3 sequence is 15 residues long.

V is TRBV7-3 and J is TRBJ2-7, with a weak D call TRBD2 (5 bases). In germline, CDR1 is SGHTA, CDR2 FQGTGA. V lost 0 bases and J 6 bases, leaving 15 bases between the germline ends. CDR3 length: 15 residues. The CDR3 DNA is TGTGCCAGCAGCTTAACGGGCATAGGGAGTCCCGAGCAGTACTTC. Protein: CASSLTGIGSPEQYF.

The chain employs TRBV2 and TRBJ1-2, with 7 bases aligning to TRBD1. This CDR3 has 19 residues. Germline V gene sequence: CDR1 SNHLY, CDR2 FYNNEI. With 9 bases clipped from V and 3 bases from J, the junction kept 25 bases outside the gene matches. The CDR3 sequence is CARRNEDRDSLTIHYGYTF. CDR3 DNA: TGTGCCAGAAGAAACGAGGACCGGGACAGCCTTACAATTCACTATGGCTACACCTTC.

The rearrangement joins TRBV18 to TRBJ1-1; 7 nucleotides agree with TRBD1. J lost 0 bases, V lost 5 bases, and 15 bases had no gene match. Germline CDR1 reads KGHSH; CDR2 reads LQKENI. The CDR3 has 18 residues. The CDR3 protein is CASSTIRGTGALNTEAFF. The CDR3 DNA follows: TGTGCCAGCTCAACGATACGAGGAACAGGGGCTTTGAACACTGAAGCTTTCTTT. Complete variable domain (other parts from reference TRBV18 and TRBJ1-1): NAGVMQNPRHLVRRRGQEARLRCSPMKGHSHVYWYRQLPEEGLKFMVYLQKENIIDESGMPKERFSAEFPKEGPSILRIQQVVRGDSAAYFCASSTIRGTGALNTEAFFGQGTRLTVV.

The chain uses TRBV10-2 and TRBJ2-5, with 8 positions matching TRBD1. The V gene end was trimmed by 4 bases and the J gene end by 5 bases; junction bases not matched to a gene: 15. The CDR3 has 17 amino acids. Germline assignment: CDR1 WSHSY and CDR2 SAAADI. The CDR3 DNA follows: TGCGCCAGCAGTGTCTCGATGACGGGACAGGCCCGGGAGACCCAGTACTTC. This translates into CASSVSMTGQARETQYF.

This clone has just one count. This chain joins TRBV19 and TRBJ2-4, with D tentatively TRBD2 (5 bases). From germline, CDR1 is LNHDA and CDR2 SQIVND (reference sequence). CDR3 size: 12 residues. V lost 4 bases, J lost 13 bases, and 14 bases lay in between. For the CDR3, the DNA is TGTGCCAGTAGTAAATGGTCGGGGTTACAGTACTTC. This sequence encodes CASSKWSGLQYF.

This clone was detected once. The chain uses TRBV7-2 and TRBJ2-4, with 10 bases lining up with TRBD2. CDR1 and CDR2 (germline): SGHTA, FQGNSA. With V trimmed by 2 bases and J by 4 bases, 8 bases remained unmatched. There are 17 residues in the CDR3. The CDR3 spells CASSLSLLAGRKNIQYF. In DNA form, the CDR3 reads TGTGCCAGCAGCTTATCTCTACTAGCGGGAAGAAAAAACATTCAGTACTTC.

This chain uses TRBV5-4 with TRBJ2-6; possibly TRBD2 for D (6 bases). This CDR3 comprises 16 residues. V lost 3 bases and J lost 2, with 12 bases in between. Germline values: CDR1 SGHNT, CDR2 YYREEE (reference sequence). CDR3: CASSSGGSPGANVLTF. The CDR3 nucleotides read TGTGCCAGCAGCTCTGGGGGGTCCCCTGGGGCCAACGTCCTGACTTTC.

The count of this clone is one. The chain is built from TRBV25-1 and TRBJ2-7; tentative D call: TRBD2 (5 bases). The CDR3 is 14 residues long. Trimming stripped 7 bases from V and 2 bases from J, with 15 bases between. CDR1 MGHDK and CDR2 SYGVNS come from the germline V gene. In DNA form, the CDR3 reads TGTGCCAGCACGTCGCCGGGAATCACCTACGAGCAGTACTTC. Translation: CASTSPGITYEQYF.

The chain has TRBV13 and TRBJ1-2; D is possibly TRBD1 (5 bases). The V and J ends lost 0 bases and 2 bases respectively, with 10 bases between them. Germline-derived CDR1 and CDR2 are PRHDT and FYEKMQ (reference sequence). The CDR3 runs to 15 residues. The CDR3 DNA follows: TGTGCCAGCAGCTTAGGCATCAGGGTGAACTATGGCTACACCTTC. Residues: CASSLGIRVNYGYTF.

The rearrangement uses TRBV19 and TRBJ2-7; 8 nucleotides match TRBD2. The CDR3 loop spans 15 amino acids. The germline gives CDR1 LNHDA, CDR2 SQIVND (reference sequence). Trimming removed 1 base from V and 0 bases from J; junction bases left unmatched: 2. CDR3 amino acids: CASSIVSGSSYEQYF. In DNA form, the CDR3 reads TGTGCCAGTAGTATAGTAAGCGGGAGCTCCTACGAGCAGTACTTC. Full variable domain (outside the CDR3, taken from reference TRBV19 and TRBJ2-7): DGGITQSPKYLFRKEGQNVTLSCEQNLNHDAMYWYRQDPGQGLRLIYYSQIVNDFQKGDIAEGYSVSREKKESFPLTVTSAQKNPTAFYLCASSIVSGSSYEQYFGPGTRLTVT.

V gene TRBV5-4 combines with J gene TRBJ2-1; 7 bases align to TRBD1. With V trimmed by 4 bases and J by 1 base, 5 bases remained unmatched. Germline CDR1 reads SGHNT; CDR2 reads YYREEE (reference sequence). The CDR3 extends over 15 amino acids. DNA for the CDR3: TGTGCCAGCAGCCAACACAGGGGATCCTACAATGAGCAGTTCTTC. Translated: CASSQHRGSYNEQFF.

This chain connects TRBV7-9 to TRBJ1-2, with TRBD1 matching over 11 bases. J gave up 8 bases and V 5 bases, and 10 bases lay outside the gene matches. This CDR3 is 15 amino acids long. Per the germline V gene, CDR1 is SEHNR and CDR2 is FQNEAQ (reference sequence). The CDR3 spells CASSTGTGGIEGYTF. CDR3 sequence (DNA): TGTGCCAGCAGCACAGGGACAGGGGGGATAGAAGGCTACACCTTC.

This clone was detected once. V and J are TRBV2 and TRBJ1-4; possibly TRBD1 for D (6 bases). The CDR3 is made up of 15 amino acids. V lost 5 bases to trimming and J lost 0 bases, with 10 bases between them. Germline assignment: CDR1 SNHLY and CDR2 FYNNEI. The DNA of the CDR3 is TGTGCCAGCAGTCAGAGACAGGCAACTAATGAAAAACTGTTTTTT. Its translation is CASSQRQATNEKLFF.

The chain couples TRBV6-5 to TRBJ1-3, with 7 bases matching TRBD1. CDR1 and CDR2 (germline): MNHEY, SVGAGI. Trimming removed 5 bases from V and 4 bases from J; junction bases left unmatched: 8. The CDR3 contains 15 residues. In nucleotides, the CDR3 is TGTGCCAGCAGTCGGACCGGGACAGAAGGAAACACCATATATTTT. Translating gives CASSRTGTEGNTIYF.

J is TRBJ2-3 and V is TRBV6-2 or TRBV6-3, with TRBD2 matching 11 bases. J gave up 3 bases and V 5 bases, and 4 bases lay outside the gene matches. The CDR3 spans 15 residues. Per germline, CDR1 MNHEY and CDR2 SVGEGT. CDR3 DNA: TGTGCCAGCAGTGGAAGACTAGCGGGGACAGATACGCAGTATTTT. Its translation is CASSGRLAGTDTQYF.